A selection of T cell receptor beta chains follows, all from one sample in a study of blood T cell dynamics during melanoma immunotherapy. The repertoire was sequenced with immunoSEQ multiplex PCR; TCRdb's copy has only in-frame clones and lacks some. This table has 10,000 or so clones, around 86% appearing once. This material consisted of blood, taken from a patient treated with checkpoint blockade. Receptors were obtained from a human donor with melanoma. The CDR3 runs from the conserved cysteine through the conserved F or W. A D gene is named only where the DNA matches it firmly. For some rows the clone size is stated as once, few or many, or as a class when expanded; others skip it.

D | J | size | V | CDR3 | DNA
TRBD1 | TRBJ2-1 | . | TRBV30 | CAWSGQQGALTYNEQFF | TGTGCCTGGAGTGGCCAACAGGGGGCTTTAACCTACAATGAGCAGTTCTTC
. | TRBJ1-5 | . | TRBV15 | CATSRDSVFNQPQHF | TGTGCCACCAGCAGGGACAGCGTGTTCAATCAGCCCCAGCATTTT
. | TRBJ2-4 | . | TRBV7-9 | CASSLVAGERAKNIQYF | TGTGCCAGCAGCTTAGTGGCAGGGGAAAGAGCCAAAAACATTCAGTACTTC
. | TRBJ2-3 | . | TRBV5-1 | CASSLGGADTQYF | TGCGCCAGCAGCTTGGGGGGCGCAGATACGCAGTATTTT
. | TRBJ2-3 | . | TRBV30 | CAWSHGVNTQYF | TGTGCCTGGAGTCACGGCGTCAATACGCAGTATTTT
. | TRBJ2-7 | . | TRBV7-2 | CASSLVGREQYF | TGTGCCAGCAGCTTAGTTGGGCGAGAGCAGTACTTC
. | TRBJ1-6 | . | TRBV11-2 | CASSLEYGRVYNSPLHF | TGTGCCAGCAGCTTAGAGTACGGCAGGGTCTATAATTCACCCCTCCACTTT
. | TRBJ1-1 | few | TRBV2 | CASSMRDRQLNTEAFF | TGTGCCAGCAGCATGCGGGACCGACAGTTGAACACTGAAGCTTTCTTT
. | TRBJ2-7 | . | TRBV19 | CASSIFGTYEQYF | TGTGCCAGTAGTATTTTTGGCACCTACGAGCAGTACTTC
TRBD2 | TRBJ2-5 | once | TRBV20-1 | CSGTSVETQYF | TGCAGCGGGACTAGTGTAGAGACCCAGTACTTC
TRBD2 | TRBJ2-1 | . | TRBV18 | CASSPLAGGDEQFF | TGTGCCAGCTCACCACTAGCGGGGGGTGATGAGCAGTTCTTC
TRBD1 | TRBJ1-4 | . | TRBV5-4 | CASSGTGDEKLFF | TGTGCCAGCAGCGGGACAGGGGATGAAAAACTGTTTTTT
. | TRBJ1-6 | . | TRBV30 | CAWRREYNSPLHF | TGTGCCTGGAGGAGGGAGTATAATTCACCCCTCCACTTT
TRBD1 | TRBJ1-1 | once | TRBV7-6 | CASSLLGQGGAFF | TGTGCCAGCAGCCTCCTGGGACAGGGGGGAGCTTTCTTT
TRBD1 | TRBJ2-5 | few | TRBV4-3 | CASSQDPGQGAETQYF | TGCGCCAGCAGCCAAGATCCCGGACAGGGGGCAGAGACCCAGTACTTC